A selection of T cell receptor beta chains follows, all from one sample in a study of blood T cells in healthy people across ages. TCRdb ran MiXCR on the 5' RACE reads and lists one entry per CDR3 protein. The sample lists about 1.4 million distinct CDR3 sequences, almost 60% occurring once. The specimen was blood. Receptors were obtained from a young man in good health. The CDR3 runs from the conserved cysteine through the conserved F or W. The D gene is left open where the match is weak. Clone size is shown for a subset of rows, as once, few, many or a class of expanded clone.

TRBJ2-1	TRBD2	TRBV4-2	-	TGTGCCAGCAGCCAAGAGAGCGGGGGAACCTACAATGAGCAGTTCTTC	CASSQESGGTYNEQFF
TRBJ2-2	-	TRBV4-3	-	TGCGCCAGCTCGTACACGGACAACACCGGGGAGCTGTTTTTT	CASSYTDNTGELFF
TRBJ2-7	TRBD2	TRBV2	-	TGTGCCAGCAGGATGCTAGCGGGAGGTACCCACGAGCAGTACTTC	CASRMLAGGTHEQYF
TRBJ1-2	TRBD1	TRBV29-1	few	TGCAGCGTCGCCGGGACAGGGGGGCACTATGGCTACACCTTC	CSVAGTGGHYGYTF
TRBJ2-1	-	TRBV12-3/TRBV12-4	-	TGTGCCAGCACTATTACGGGCGATGAGCAGTTCTTC	CASTITGDEQFF
TRBJ1-2	TRBD1	TRBV6-5	few	TGTGCCAGCTCAACAGGGGCGGCTAACTATGGCTACACCTTC	CASSTGAANYGYTF
TRBJ2-1	-	TRBV6-5	-	TGTGCCAGCAGTTACGCTAGCCTTAAAGGGCAGTTCTTC	CASSYASLKGQFF
TRBJ2-1	TRBD2	TRBV20-1	once	TGCAGTGCTAGACCATATTTGGGCGGGAGCCCATTCAATGAGCAGTTCTTC	CSARPYLGGSPFNEQFF
TRBJ2-7	TRBD1	TRBV29-1	-	TGCAGCGACGACCGTGGGACAGACAATGAGCAGTACTTC	CSDDRGTDNEQYF
TRBJ2-3	TRBD1	TRBV27	-	TGTGCCAGCAGTTCCCCTGACAGGGGGCATGTTGGGACAGATACGCAGTATTTT	CASSSPDRGHVGTDTQYF
TRBJ2-5	TRBD2	TRBV28	-	TGTGCCAGCAGTTCCCTAGCGGGGGGGATGGAGACCCAGTACTTC	CASSSLAGGMETQYF
TRBJ2-5	TRBD1	TRBV5-1	-	TGCGCCAGCAGGGACAGGGGGCTTGTACAAGAGACCCAGTACTTC	CASRDRGLVQETQYF
TRBJ2-6	-	TRBV20-1	-	TGCAGTGCTAGATCGGGAAACTCTGGGGCCAACGTCCTGACTTTC	CSARSGNSGANVLTF
TRBJ2-1	TRBD2	TRBV5-1	-	TGCGCCAGCAGGCCTTCTGGCGGGAGGGTCAATGAGCAGTTCTTC	CASRPSGGRVNEQFF
TRBJ2-1	-	TRBV2	-	TGTGCCAGCAGTGAACTAGGGTTTGAGCAGTTCTTC	CASSELGFEQFF
TRBJ2-1	-	TRBV7-9	-	TGTGCCAGCAGCTTAGTACCCGAGGCAGAGAATGAGCAGTTCTTC	CASSLVPEAENEQFF
TRBJ1-2	TRBD1	TRBV12-5	-	TGTGCTAGTGGTTTGATAAGAAATTGGGGACAGGGGTATTATGGCTACACCTTC	CASGLIRNWGQGYYGYTF
TRBJ1-2	-	TRBV2	few	TGTGCCAGCAGTCCCACGGGGGTCTCTAACTATGGCTACACCTTC	CASSPTGVSNYGYTF
TRBJ2-7	-	TRBV20-1	-	TGCAGTGCTAGGACCGGGGTTAGCTCCTACGAGCAGTACTTC	CSARTGVSSYEQYF
TRBJ1-1	-	TRBV15	-	TGTGCCACCAGCAGAGATCTCCCTGTTGCAGGGGCGCTTGCTATGAACACTGAAGCTTTCTTT	CATSRDLPVAGALAMNTEAFF
TRBJ1-5	-	TRBV7-2	-	TGTGCCAGCAGCACGGACAGTTATCAGCCCCAGCATTTT	CASSTDSYQPQHF
TRBJ2-1	TRBD2	TRBV5-1	-	TGCGCCAGCAGATCGGCGGGGGGGCAGCAGTTCTTC	CASRSAGGQQFF
TRBJ2-3	-	TRBV20-1	-	TGCAGTGCCCATAGCGGATCTTACACAGATACGCAGTATTTT	CSAHSGSYTDTQYF
TRBJ2-5	-	TRBV12-3/TRBV12-4	-	TGTGCCAGCACCACTCAGCCGAATGAGCAGTACTTC	CASTTQPNEQYF
TRBJ2-7	-	TRBV7-2	-	TGTGCCAGCAGCTTAGGGGAAGGTGTCGGCGAGCAGTACTTC	CASSLGEGVGEQYF
TRBJ1-2	-	TRBV15	-	TGTGCCACCAGCAGAGAAGCCAGCGCAATCTATGGCTACACCTTC	CATSREASAIYGYTF
TRBJ2-3	-	TRBV12-5	-	TGTGCTAGTGGCTTGGACAGCTCTCTAGATACGCAGTATTTT	CASGLDSSLDTQYF
TRBJ1-4	TRBD1	TRBV29-1	-	TGCAGCGTTGATTCGACAGGGGGGGGAGGTGAAAAACTGTTTTTT	CSVDSTGGGGEKLFF
TRBJ2-3	-	TRBV6-4	once	TGTGCCAGCAGTGGGGCAGGAGGAGATACGCAGTATTTT	CASSGAGGDTQYF
TRBJ2-3	-	TRBV20-1	-	TGCAGTGCTAGAGAGCTTCTAGCCCCTAGCACAGGTACGCAGTATTTT	CSARELLAPSTGTQYF
TRBJ2-7	-	TRBV29-1	-	TGCAGCGTTGAATACATTGTCGACATCGGGGAGCAGTACTTC	CSVEYIVDIGEQYF
TRBJ2-1	-	TRBV7-9	few	TGTGCCAGCAGCTCCCCGCACGGGGGCAATGAGCAGTTCTTC	CASSSPHGGNEQFF
TRBJ2-5	-	TRBV24-1	few	TGTGCCACCAGTGGAGCCGGGATTAAAGGGGAGACCCAGTACTTC	CATSGAGIKGETQYF
TRBJ2-5	TRBD2	TRBV6-6	once	TGTGCCAGCAGTTTACTAGCGGGAGGGCCCAGGGAGACCCAGTACTTC	CASSLLAGGPRETQYF
TRBJ2-1	-	TRBV6-6	-	TGTGCCAGCAGTGCCGCCTATGAGCAGTTCTTC	CASSAAYEQFF
TRBJ2-3	TRBD2	TRBV4-2	few	TGTGCCAGCAGCCAGGAACTACTAGCGGGAGGGTTCGGAGCAGATACGCAGTATTTT	CASSQELLAGGFGADTQYF
TRBJ2-7	TRBD1	TRBV29-1	few	TGCAGCGTTGAACATCCGGGACAGGGGGACCACGAGCAGTACTTC	CSVEHPGQGDHEQYF
TRBJ2-1	-	TRBV9	-	TGTGCCAGCAGCCCCGTGGAGCAGGAGCAGTTCTTC	CASSPVEQEQFF
TRBJ2-7	-	TRBV19	-	TGTGCCAGTAGTATGAGACAGGCGGCCTACGAGCAGTACTTC	CASSMRQAAYEQYF
TRBJ2-1	-	TRBV29-1	few	TGCAGCTCGAGTCAGAGGAATGAGCAGTTCTTC	CSSSQRNEQFF
TRBJ2-1	TRBD2	TRBV20-1	-	TGCAGTGCGTCTAGCGGGAGGGTAGAGGAGCAGTTCTTC	CSASSGRVEEQFF
TRBJ1-2	TRBD1	TRBV6-6	few	TGTGCCAGCCTCGGACAGGGAGGCTATGGCTACACCTTC	CASLGQGGYGYTF
TRBJ2-7	-	TRBV3-1	-	TGTGCCAGCAGCCGGCCAGGGGACGAGCAGTACTTC	CASSRPGDEQYF
TRBJ2-7	TRBD1	TRBV10-3	-	TGTGCCATCAGCTCACAGGGGGCCTACGAGCAGTACTTC	CAISSQGAYEQYF
TRBJ1-4	-	TRBV6-5	-	TGTGCCAGCAGTTACTCCACAATCGGAAAACTGTTTTTT	CASSYSTIGKLFF
TRBJ2-1	TRBD1	TRBV24-1	-	TGTGCCACCAGTGAGGGGGACAGGCAATTTCAGTTCTTC	CATSEGDRQFQFF